The text below deals with one T cell receptor beta chain. Its target is unknown. These data are taken from a study of cytomegalovirus exposure and HLA in healthy donors. Overall study findings and caveats: Cytomegalovirus association was listed for under 200 TCR beta chains.

PCR primers comprised 60 Vbeta and 13 Jbeta primers. Assay: immunoSEQ multiplex PCR; the TCRdb copy retains only in-frame clones and omits some. The data contain some 130,000 clones, approximately 80% of them seen just once; the ten biggest clones take up roughly 10%. Germline CDR1 MNHEY, CDR2 SMNVEV (reference sequence). J lost 8 bases, V lost 10 bases, and 6 bases had no gene match. The CDR3 consists of 12 residues. The sample taken for sequencing was PBMCs. This sequence joins TRBV27 and TRBJ1-4; the match to TRBD1 covers 8 bases. This sequence originates from a male donor in good health and CMV-seropositive. CDR3 bases: TGTGCCACGCGTAGACAGGGGGAAAAACTGTTTTTT. Its protein product is CATRRQGEKLFF.